This T cell receptor (beta chain) was observed in a study of T cell responses to AZD1222 COVID-19 vaccine. Study-wide points: Spike-wide vaccine-associated CD4 TCRs dominated at 160-218 and 743-854. Clonal diversity was possibly underestimated, and the donors were mostly white British, with more females.

Repertoires were generated with immunoSEQ multiplex PCR, while TCRdb's copy carries only in-frame clones and drops some. The top ten hold around 5.8% of the sample, which has 150,000 to 200,000 clones, 90% seen once. The length of the CDR3 is 13 residues. Germline V gene data show CDR1 as ENHRY and CDR2 as SYGVKD. Trimming left V 7 bases short and J 7 bases short, with 16 bases between. As for this clone: As yet, its antigen is unknown.

The V and J genes are TRBV10-3 and TRBJ1-2, with D possibly being TRBD1 (5 bases). The sequences come from peripheral blood, collected on day 0 of AZD1222 vaccination. This TCR was sampled from an adult in good health. The CDR3 DNA follows: TGTGCCATCACAGTACTCGGGGCTGCTGGCTACACCTTC. Translating it yields CAITVLGAAGYTF.